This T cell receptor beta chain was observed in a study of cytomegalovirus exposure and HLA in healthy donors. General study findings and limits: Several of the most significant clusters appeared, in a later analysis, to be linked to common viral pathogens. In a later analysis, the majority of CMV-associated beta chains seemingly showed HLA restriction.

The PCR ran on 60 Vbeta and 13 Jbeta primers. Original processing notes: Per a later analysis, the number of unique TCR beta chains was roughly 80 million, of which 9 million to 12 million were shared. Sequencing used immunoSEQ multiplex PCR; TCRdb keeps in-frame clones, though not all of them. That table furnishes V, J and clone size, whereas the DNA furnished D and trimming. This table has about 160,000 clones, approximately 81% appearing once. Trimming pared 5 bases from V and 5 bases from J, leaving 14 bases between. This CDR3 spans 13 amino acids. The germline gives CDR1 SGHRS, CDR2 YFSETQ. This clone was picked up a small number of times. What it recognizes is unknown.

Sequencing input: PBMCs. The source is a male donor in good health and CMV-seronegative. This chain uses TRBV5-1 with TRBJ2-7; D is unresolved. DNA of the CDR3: TGCGCCAGCAGTGCTTACCTGGGCGACGAGCAGTACTTC. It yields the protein CASSAYLGDEQYF.